This passage covers 21 T cell receptor beta chains from one sample sequenced in a study of T cells in Graves' hyperthyroidism and ophthalmopathy. Using RNA transcripts as the source, TCR beta CDR3 regions were amplified. HTBI primers drove first-round RT-PCR of the TCR CDR3. In TCRdb, the multiplex PCR reads were re-called with MiXCR into one record per CDR3 protein. The sample includes a few hundred thousand distinct CDR3 sequences, around 14% seen only once; the top ten take roughly 7.3%. Specimen: blood. These receptors were taken from a woman between 25 and 40 years old with Graves' hyperthyroidism.

This clonotype was seen ten or more times. This chain links TRBV27 with TRBJ1-5; 7 bases align to TRBD1. Germline lookup yields CDR1 MNHEY and CDR2 SMNVEV (reference sequence). The CDR3 extends over 14 amino acids. Trimming at V came to 6 bases and at J to 1 base, leaving 3 bases not matched to a gene. The CDR3 loop reads CASSQQGSNQPQHF. The CDR3 DNA sequence: TGTGCCAGCAGCCAACAGGGGAGCAATCAGCCCCAGCATTTT.

This sequence joins TRBV6-1 and TRBJ2-7; 7 bases line up with TRBD2. This CDR3 is built from 15 residues. The J segment lost 3 bases and the V segment lost 6 bases, leaving 11 bases of the junction unmatched. CDR1 is MNHNS, CDR2 SASEGT, per germline. The CDR3 loop reads CASSSQRGPDYEQYF. CDR3 nucleotide sequence: TGTGCCAGCAGCTCACAGCGGGGACCAGACTACGAGCAGTACTTC.

This clonotype was seen at least ten times. The V call is TRBV7-9, the J call TRBJ2-2; 10 positions agree with TRBD2. This CDR3 is 16 amino acids long. The V gene end was trimmed by 3 bases and the J gene end by 3 bases; junction bases not matched to a gene: 4. CDR1 and CDR2 (germline): SEHNR, FQNEAQ (reference sequence). This CDR3 reads CASSLLAGADTGELFF. The CDR3, as DNA: TGTGCCAGCAGCTTGCTAGCGGGAGCGGACACCGGGGAGCTGTTTTTT. Together with reference TRBV7-9 and TRBJ2-2, the CDR3 gives the full variable domain: DTGVSQNPRHKITKRGQNVTFRCDPISEHNRLYWYRQTLGQGPEFLTYFQNEAQLEKSRLLSDRFSAERPKGSFSTLEIQRTEQGDSAMYLCASSLLAGADTGELFFGEGSRLTVL.

This clonotype was observed at least ten times. The rearrangement uses TRBV3-1 and TRBJ2-1, with a tentative D call TRBD2 (5 bases). Between the trimmed V and J ends, which lost 4 bases and 1 base, there was a span of 11 bases. This CDR3 comprises 15 residues. Germline V gene sequence: CDR1 LGHDT, CDR2 YNNKEL (reference sequence). Here the CDR3 reads CASSLDGVSYNEQFF. As DNA, the CDR3 is TGTGCCAGCAGCCTTGACGGGGTTTCCTACAATGAGCAGTTCTTC.

There are a few counts of this clonotype. J is TRBJ2-7 and V is TRBV14, with 8 bases matching TRBD1. CDR1 is SGHDN and CDR2 is FVKESK in the germline V gene. The CDR3 is 16 residues long. V was clipped by 3 bases and J by 2 bases; unmatched bases: 9. The CDR3 is CASSQRDRLGTYEQYF. DNA of the CDR3: TGTGCCAGCAGCCAGAGGGACAGGCTAGGAACCTACGAGCAGTACTTC.

In regard to this clonotype: An end of the junction differs from the germline gene, which may be a read error. V gene TRBV4-1 combines with J gene TRBJ2-7; 9 bases map to TRBD2. The germline gives CDR1 MGHRA, CDR2 YSYEKL. This CDR3 has 15 amino acids. In DNA form, the CDR3 reads TGCGCCGGCAGTTACCACACTAGCGGGTCCTACGAGCAGTACTTC. Translation gives CAGSYHTSGSYEQYF.

Many counts were recorded for this clonotype. V is TRBV6-1 and J is TRBJ2-3; 16 nucleotides match TRBD2. Per germline, CDR1 MNHNS and CDR2 SASEGT. V shed 2 bases, J shed 3 bases, and the junction held 11 bases outside the gene matches. The CDR3 runs 20 residues. CDR3 loop: CASSEFSGTSGRAGTDTQYF. CDR3 sequence (DNA): TGTGCCAGCAGTGAATTCTCCGGGACTAGCGGGAGGGCGGGTACAGATACGCAGTATTTT.

This clonotype appeared many times. V is TRBV5-1 and J is TRBJ2-7, with 13 bases aligning to TRBD2. The CDR3 loop spans 15 amino acids. J was trimmed by 4 bases and V by 6 bases; bases with no gene match: 7. Germline-derived CDR1 and CDR2 are SGHRS and YFSETQ. CDR3 loop: CASTPLAGGGYEQYF. DNA for the CDR3: TGCGCCAGCACCCCACTAGCGGGAGGGGGATACGAGCAGTACTTC.

This clonotype was found many times. The rearrangement links TRBV18 to TRBJ1-2; a weak D match, TRBD1 (6 bases). This CDR3 spans 13 amino acids. The V end was cut by 2 bases, the J end by 8 bases, with 12 bases between. The germline CDR1 and CDR2 sequences are KGHSH and LQKENI. The CDR3 nucleotides are TGTGCCAGCTCACCAGGGACATTCGGGGGCTACACCTTC. Encoded protein: CASSPGTFGGYTF.

This clonotype was detected only a few times. This chain connects TRBV4-1 to TRBJ2-6; D not certain. Germline V gene lookup returns CDR1 MGHRA and CDR2 YSYEKL. The CDR3 has 17 residues. V lost 2 bases and J 0 bases, leaving 11 bases between the germline ends. The CDR3 DNA follows: TGCGCCAGCAGCCAACCGACCGTCAGCTCTGGGGCCAACGTCCTGACTTTC. It specifies CASSQPTVSSGANVLTF.

This clonotype was counted at least ten times. V and J are TRBV29-1 and TRBJ2-1, with D tentatively TRBD2 (5 bases). The CDR3 contains 14 residues. Germline V gene lookup returns CDR1 SQVTM and CDR2 ANQGSEA. V was clipped by 5 bases and J by 1 base, with 12 bases between them. The CDR3 region is CSVPERTSYNEQFF. In DNA, the CDR3 is TGCAGCGTTCCAGAACGGACTTCCTACAATGAGCAGTTCTTC.

This clonotype has at least ten counts. The chain couples TRBV2 to TRBJ1-5; 9 bases line up with TRBD1. V trimming: 6 bases; J trimming: 7 bases; junction bases outside the gene matches: 7. This CDR3 region has 14 residues. In germline, CDR1 is SNHLY, CDR2 FYNNEI. In DNA form, the CDR3 reads TGTGCCAGCAGACTACAGGGGGCTGAGCAGCCCCAGCATTTT. Residues: CASRLQGAEQPQHF. Looking up the rest from reference TRBV2 and TRBJ1-5 gives the full variable domain: EPEVTQTPSHQVTQMGQEVILRCVPISNHLYFYWYRQILGQKVEFLVSFYNNEISEKSEIFDDQFSVERPDGSNFTLKIRSTKLEDSAMYFCASRLQGAEQPQHFGDGTRLSIL.

This clonotype has ten or more counts. V and J are TRBV6-2 or TRBV6-3 and TRBJ1-1; D might be TRBD1 (5 bases). The CDR3 consists of 14 residues. Trimming removed 7 bases from V and 0 bases from J, with 12 bases in between. Germline V gene lookup returns CDR1 MNHEY and CDR2 SVGEGT. DNA of the CDR3: TGTGCCAGCACGGCAGGGTCCATGAACACTGAAGCTTTCTTT. Translated: CASTAGSMNTEAFF.

This clonotype was recorded at least ten times. This chain uses TRBV3-1 with TRBJ2-3; possibly TRBD2 for D (6 bases). The V end was cut by 6 bases, the J end by 4 bases, with 11 bases between. This CDR3 has 13 amino acids. In germline, CDR1 is LGHDT, CDR2 YNNKEL (reference sequence). CDR3 DNA: TGTGCCAGCAGTGGCGGGACGCCAGATACGCAGTATTTT. Translation: CASSGGTPDTQYF.

This clonotype was recorded at least ten times. This chain's CDR3 is CASSEELAGLETQYF. In nucleotides, the CDR3 is TGTGCCAGCAGTGAAGAACTAGCGGGATTGGAGACCCAGTACTTC. The chain is built from TRBV2 and TRBJ2-5; 10 bases match TRBD2. The CDR3 covers 15 residues. Per germline, CDR1 SNHLY and CDR2 FYNNEI. The ends lost 1 base at V and 5 bases at J; junction bases unmatched: 4.

The chain carries TRBV18 and TRBJ2-1; TRBD1 is a possible D gene (5 bases). CDR3 length equals 14 residues. Trimming left V 8 bases short and J 8 bases short, with 19 bases between. Germline loops: CDR1 KGHSH, CDR2 LQKENI. The chain's CDR3 is CASPRVQVTDEQFF. CDR3 nucleotides: TGTGCCAGCCCACGGGTACAGGTTACAGATGAGCAGTTCTTC.

The chain combines TRBV28 with TRBJ2-4, with 9 bases aligning to TRBD1. This CDR3 contains 14 residues. Germline values: CDR1 MDHEN, CDR2 SYDVKM. V shed 5 bases, J shed 14 bases, and the junction held 13 bases outside the gene matches. CDR3 amino acids: CASSGRTGATPKYF. The CDR3 nucleotides read TGTGCCAGCAGTGGTCGGACAGGGGCTACTCCTAAGTACTTC.

The sample holds many counts of this clonotype. The chain joins TRBV11-2 to TRBJ1-4; possible D gene TRBD1, 5 bases. Trimming left V 1 base short and J 8 bases short, with 11 bases between. The germline gives CDR1 SGHAT, CDR2 FQNNGV. The CDR3 covers 14 residues. In DNA form, the CDR3 reads TGTGCCAGCAGCTTAGCCGGGGGGAGAGAAAAACTGTTTTTT. Translating gives CASSLAGGREKLFF.

This clonotype was picked up many times. J is TRBJ1-1 and V is TRBV30; D gene uncertain. Germline CDR1 reads GTSNPN; CDR2 reads SVGIG (reference sequence). Trimming removed 3 bases at V and 1 base at J, with 15 bases between. CDR3 size: 15 residues. The CDR3 DNA follows: TGTGCCTGGAGAGCCTCCGGGGTGGCGAACACTGAAGCTTTCTTT. This sequence encodes CAWRASGVANTEAFF. Drawing the rest from reference TRBV30 and TRBJ1-1, the complete variable domain is SQTIHQWPATLVQPVGSPLSLECTVEGTSNPNLYWYRQAAGRGLQLLFYSVGIGQISSEVPQNLSASRPQDRQFILSSKKLLLSDSGFYLCAWRASGVANTEAFFGQGTRLTVV.

This clonotype was counted between two and nine times. This rearrangement joins TRBV14 to TRBJ2-2; D unclear. Trimming left V 8 bases short and J 7 bases short, with 14 bases between. The CDR3 is made up of 13 amino acids. Germline V gene sequence: CDR1 SGHDN, CDR2 FVKESK. As DNA, the CDR3 is TGTGCCAGCTCAGTTTATGATGGCGGGGAGCTGTTTTTT. Translated, it gives CASSVYDGGELFF.

The sample holds a few counts of this clonotype. This chain links TRBV5-1 with TRBJ2-7, with 7 bases matching TRBD2. Germline CDR1 and CDR2: SGHRS and YFSETQ. The length of the CDR3 is 15 residues. V lost 4 bases, J lost 3 bases, and 10 bases stayed unmatched. CDR3 bases: TGCGCCAGCAGCCCGTTAGCGGGCTTCGGCTACGAGCAGTACTTC. This translates into CASSPLAGFGYEQYF.